This T cell receptor (beta chain) was captured by sequencing in a study of neoadjuvant anti-PD-1 for oral cavity cancer. Study overall: Patients mostly received three to four biweekly nivolumab doses at 3 mg/kg before surgery.

The germline CDR1 and CDR2 sequences are WSHSY and SAAADI. Trimming at V came to 4 bases and at J to 3 bases, leaving 11 bases not matched to a gene. This CDR3 is built from 17 residues. This clone turned up a few times. The method was immunoSEQ multiplex PCR; TCRdb's version includes in-frame clones alone and lacks a portion of them. The table includes tens of thousands of clones, roughly 80% detected once. The rearrangement links TRBV10-2 to TRBJ2-2, with 7 bases fitting TRBD2. The sample in question was PBMCs, obtained before nivolumab (anti-PD-1) treatment. The receptor's source is a person aged 35-80 years with oral cavity squamous cell carcinoma. As DNA, the CDR3 is TGCGCCAGCAGTGGGGTACGGGGGGTTGGAGACACCGGGGAGCTGTTTTTT. Protein: CASSGVRGVGDTGELFF.